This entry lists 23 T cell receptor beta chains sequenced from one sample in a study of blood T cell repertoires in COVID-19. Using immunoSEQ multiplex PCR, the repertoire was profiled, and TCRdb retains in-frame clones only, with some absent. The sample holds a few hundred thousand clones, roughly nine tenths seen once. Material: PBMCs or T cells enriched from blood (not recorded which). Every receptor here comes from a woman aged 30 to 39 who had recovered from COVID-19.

CDR3 bases: TGTGCCAAGGGACAGGGCGAGGGCTACACCTTC. Translated, it gives CAKGQGEGYTF. The V and J genes are TRBV2 and TRBJ1-2, with 9 bases that match TRBD1. The CDR3 runs to 11 residues. CDR1 and CDR2 (germline): SNHLY, FYNNEI. V trimming: 10 bases; J trimming: 8 bases; junction bases outside the gene matches: 5.

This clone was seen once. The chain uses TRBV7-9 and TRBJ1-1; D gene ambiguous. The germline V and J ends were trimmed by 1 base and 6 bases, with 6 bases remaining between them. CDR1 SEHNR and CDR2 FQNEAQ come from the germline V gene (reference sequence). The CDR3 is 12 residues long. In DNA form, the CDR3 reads TGTGCCAGCAGCTTAGAACTCCCTGAAGCTTTCTTT. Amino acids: CASSLELPEAFF.

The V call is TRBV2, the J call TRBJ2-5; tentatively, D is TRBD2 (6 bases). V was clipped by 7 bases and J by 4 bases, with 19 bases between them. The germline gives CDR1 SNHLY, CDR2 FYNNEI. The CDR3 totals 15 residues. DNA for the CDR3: TGTGCCAGCAACCAAGGCTGGGGGGTCGGAGAGACCCAGTACTTC. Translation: CASNQGWGVGETQYF.

The DNA of the CDR3 is TGTGCCAGCAGTTACTCCCGGGGGGGGAACTATGGCTACACCTTC. Protein: CASSYSRGGNYGYTF. The chain links TRBV6-5 to TRBJ1-2, with a tentative D call TRBD1 (5 bases). The CDR3 has 15 amino acids. The V gene lost 0 bases and the J gene lost 2 bases, with 10 bases spanning the gap. Germline V gene sequence: CDR1 MNHEY, CDR2 SVGAGI.

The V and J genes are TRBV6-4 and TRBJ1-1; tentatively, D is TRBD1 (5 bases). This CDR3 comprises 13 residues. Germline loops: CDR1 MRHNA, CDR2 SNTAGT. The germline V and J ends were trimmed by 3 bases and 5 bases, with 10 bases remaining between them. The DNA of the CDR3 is TGTGCCAGCAGTGAGGAGGGGTGGACTGAAGCTTTCTTT. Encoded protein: CASSEEGWTEAFF.

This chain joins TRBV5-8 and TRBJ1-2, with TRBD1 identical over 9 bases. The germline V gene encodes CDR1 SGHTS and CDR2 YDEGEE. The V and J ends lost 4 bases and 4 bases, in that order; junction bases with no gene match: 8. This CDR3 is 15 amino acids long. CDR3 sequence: CASSSGQGIGYGYTF. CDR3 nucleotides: TGTGCCAGCAGCAGCGGACAGGGGATTGGCTATGGCTACACCTTC.

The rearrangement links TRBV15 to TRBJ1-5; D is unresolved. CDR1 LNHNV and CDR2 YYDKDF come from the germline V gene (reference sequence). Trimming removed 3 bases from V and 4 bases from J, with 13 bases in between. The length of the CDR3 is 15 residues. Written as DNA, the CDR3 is TGTGCCACCAGCAGGGGAGGCGGGGTTAATCAGCCCCAGCATTTT. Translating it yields CATSRGGGVNQPQHF.

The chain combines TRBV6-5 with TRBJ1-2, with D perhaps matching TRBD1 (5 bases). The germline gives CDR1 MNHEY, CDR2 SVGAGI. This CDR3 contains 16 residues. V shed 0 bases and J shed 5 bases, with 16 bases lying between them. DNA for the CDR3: TGTGCCAGCAGTTACTCTTCCATTAGGGGATCTTATGGCTACACCTTC. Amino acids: CASSYSSIRGSYGYTF.

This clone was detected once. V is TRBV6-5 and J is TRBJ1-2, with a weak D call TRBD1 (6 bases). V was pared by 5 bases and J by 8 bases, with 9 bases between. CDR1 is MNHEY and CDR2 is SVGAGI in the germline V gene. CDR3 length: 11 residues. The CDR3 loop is CASSTGKGYTF. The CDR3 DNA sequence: TGTGCCAGCAGTACAGGGAAAGGCTACACCTTC.

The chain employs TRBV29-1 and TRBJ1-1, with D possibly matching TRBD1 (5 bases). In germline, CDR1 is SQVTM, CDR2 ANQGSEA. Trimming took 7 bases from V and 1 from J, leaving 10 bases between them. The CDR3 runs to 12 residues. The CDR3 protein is CSAGGGNTEAFF. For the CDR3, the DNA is TGCAGCGCGGGGGGAGGGAACACTGAAGCTTTCTTT.

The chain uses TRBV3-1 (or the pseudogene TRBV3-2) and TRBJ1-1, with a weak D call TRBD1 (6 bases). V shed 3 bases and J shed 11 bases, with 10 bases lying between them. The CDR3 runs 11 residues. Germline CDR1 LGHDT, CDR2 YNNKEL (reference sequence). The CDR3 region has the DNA TGTGCCAGCAGCCAGGGGGCCAGTGCTTTCTTT. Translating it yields CASSQGASAFF.

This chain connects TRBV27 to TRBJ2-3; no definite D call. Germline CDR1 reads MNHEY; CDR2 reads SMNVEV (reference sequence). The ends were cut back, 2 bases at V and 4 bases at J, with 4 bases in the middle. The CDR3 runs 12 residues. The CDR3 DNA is TGTGCCAGCAGTTTAGGCCCAGATACGCAGTATTTT. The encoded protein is CASSLGPDTQYF.

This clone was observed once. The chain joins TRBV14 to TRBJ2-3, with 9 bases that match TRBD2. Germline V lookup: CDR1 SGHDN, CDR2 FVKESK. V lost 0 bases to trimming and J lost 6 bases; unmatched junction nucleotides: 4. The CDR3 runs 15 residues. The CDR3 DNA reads TGTGCCAGCAGCCAAGAGGGACTAGCTCAGGATACGCAGTATTTT. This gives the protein CASSQEGLAQDTQYF.

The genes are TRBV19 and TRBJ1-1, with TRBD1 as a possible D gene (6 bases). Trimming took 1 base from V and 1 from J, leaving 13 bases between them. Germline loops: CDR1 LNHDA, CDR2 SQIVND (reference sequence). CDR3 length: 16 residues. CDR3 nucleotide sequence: TGTGCCAGTAGTATAGGGGGGCTGGCCGGGAACACTGAAGCTTTCTTT. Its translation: CASSIGGLAGNTEAFF.

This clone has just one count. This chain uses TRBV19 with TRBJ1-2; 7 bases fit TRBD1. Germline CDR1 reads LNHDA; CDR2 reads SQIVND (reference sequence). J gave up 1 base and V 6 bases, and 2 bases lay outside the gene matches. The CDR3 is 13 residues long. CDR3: CASRQGINYGYTF. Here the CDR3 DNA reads TGTGCCAGTAGACAGGGGATTAACTATGGCTACACCTTC.

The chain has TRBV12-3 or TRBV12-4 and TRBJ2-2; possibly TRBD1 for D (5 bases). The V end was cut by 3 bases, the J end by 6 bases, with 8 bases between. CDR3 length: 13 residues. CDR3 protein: CASSFRGAGELFF. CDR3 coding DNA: TGTGCCAGCAGTTTTAGGGGTGCCGGGGAGCTGTTTTTT.

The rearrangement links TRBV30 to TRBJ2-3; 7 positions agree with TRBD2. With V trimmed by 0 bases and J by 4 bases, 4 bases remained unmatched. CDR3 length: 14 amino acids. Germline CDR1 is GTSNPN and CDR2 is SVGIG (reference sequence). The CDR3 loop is CAWSVRAGADTQYF. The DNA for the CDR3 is TGTGCCTGGAGTGTACGGGCGGGGGCAGATACGCAGTATTTT.

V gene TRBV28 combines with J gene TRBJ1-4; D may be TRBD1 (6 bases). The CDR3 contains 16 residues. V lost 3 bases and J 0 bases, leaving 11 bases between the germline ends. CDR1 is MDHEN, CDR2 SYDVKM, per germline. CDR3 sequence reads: CASSLAGATTNEKLFF. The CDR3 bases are TGTGCCAGCAGTTTGGCGGGGGCAACAACTAATGAAAAACTGTTTTTT.

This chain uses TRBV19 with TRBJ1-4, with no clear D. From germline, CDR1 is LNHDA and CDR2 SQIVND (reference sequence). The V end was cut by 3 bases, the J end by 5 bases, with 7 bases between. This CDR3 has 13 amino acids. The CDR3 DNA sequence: TGTGCCAGTAGTATCCAGATAAATGAAAAACTGTTTTTT. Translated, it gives CASSIQINEKLFF.

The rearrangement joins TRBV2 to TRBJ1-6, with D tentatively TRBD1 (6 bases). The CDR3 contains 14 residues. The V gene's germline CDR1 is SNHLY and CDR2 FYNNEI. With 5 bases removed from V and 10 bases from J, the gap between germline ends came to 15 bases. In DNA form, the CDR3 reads TGTGCCAGCAGTCCACGAGGACAGCTATCACCCCTCCACTTT. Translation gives CASSPRGQLSPLHF.

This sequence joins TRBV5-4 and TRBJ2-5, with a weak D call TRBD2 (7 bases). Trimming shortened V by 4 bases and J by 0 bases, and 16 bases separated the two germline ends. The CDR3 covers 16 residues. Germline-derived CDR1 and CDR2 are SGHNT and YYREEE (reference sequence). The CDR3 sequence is CASSETGRGDQETQYF. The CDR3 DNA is TGTGCCAGCAGCGAAACAGGGAGGGGGGACCAAGAGACCCAGTACTTC.

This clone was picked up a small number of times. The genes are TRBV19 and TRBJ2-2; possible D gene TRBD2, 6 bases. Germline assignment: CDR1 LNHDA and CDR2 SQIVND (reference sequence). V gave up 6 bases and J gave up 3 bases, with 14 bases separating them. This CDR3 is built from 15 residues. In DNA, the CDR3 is TGTGCCAGTAGCCCCCGTTGGAGGGACACCGGGGAGCTGTTTTTT. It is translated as CASSPRWRDTGELFF.

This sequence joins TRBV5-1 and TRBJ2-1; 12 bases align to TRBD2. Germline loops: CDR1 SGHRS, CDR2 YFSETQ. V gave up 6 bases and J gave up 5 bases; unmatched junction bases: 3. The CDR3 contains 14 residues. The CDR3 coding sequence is TGCGCCAGCACTAGCGGGGGGGCCCACAATGAGCAGTTCTTC. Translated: CASTSGGAHNEQFF.